Listed below are T cell receptor beta chains from one sample, sequenced in a study of T cell changes during pregnancy in multiple sclerosis. Here immunoSEQ multiplex PCR was the method, and the copy in TCRdb shows in-frame clones only, minus some. The sample has roughly 58,000 clones; 90% are singletons. Sequences were derived from CD8+ T cells from peripheral blood mononuclear cells, sampled before pregnancy. The receptors stem from a female donor with multiple sclerosis, enrolled in a pregnancy study. Each CDR3 is given without its conserved first and last residue. D genes are given only for firm matches. The size entry is marked missing in some rows and otherwise reads once, few, many or a size class.

D	V	size	J	CDR3
NA	TRBV5-4	NA	TRBJ2-2	ASSSPGDYTGELF
TRBD1	TRBV5-4	NA	TRBJ1-2	ASSLVGRGPDYGYT
NA	TRBV19	NA	TRBJ2-2	ASSILAQGTGELF
TRBD1	TRBV19	NA	TRBJ2-7	ASRIKDRGHEQY
NA	TRBV5-4	NA	TRBJ1-1	ASSWGGTEAF
NA	TRBV4-3	NA	TRBJ1-6	ASSQWSGSPLH
TRBD2	TRBV6-4	NA	TRBJ2-3	ASHSTGGPTDTQY
TRBD2	TRBV9	NA	TRBJ2-7	ASSVGGRPYEQY
TRBD1	TRBV27	NA	TRBJ1-2	ASSPMTGIYGYT
NA	TRBV5-6	NA	TRBJ1-3	ASSFPTVSGNTIY
NA	TRBV30	NA	TRBJ1-3	ACRQDSGNTIY
NA	TRBV7-9	NA	TRBJ1-1	ASSYRNTEAF
NA	TRBV23-1	NA	TRBJ2-3	ASTPGPDTQY
TRBD1	TRBV9	NA	TRBJ2-5	ASSDPGGAGGETQY
NA	TRBV7-9	NA	TRBJ1-4	ASSHRAVDEKLF
NA	TRBV27	NA	TRBJ2-5	ASSLGGGPQETQY
TRBD2	TRBV29-1	NA	TRBJ2-7	SVGLAGGTAYEQY
NA	TRBV9	NA	TRBJ2-1	ASSVPGPEQF
TRBD2	TRBV6-4	NA	TRBJ2-5	ASSDQRGDQETQY
NA	TRBV4-1	NA	TRBJ1-6	ASSQGIESPLH
NA	TRBV5-6	NA	TRBJ2-7	ASSLATSGEQY
TRBD2	TRBV4-1	NA	TRBJ2-7	ASSQDVLAGRYEQY
NA	TRBV7-9	NA	TRBJ1-1	ASSLESMNTEAF
NA	TRBV18	NA	TRBJ1-3	ASSSGENTIY
NA	TRBV9	NA	TRBJ1-1	ASSHGAESTEAF
NA	TRBV4-3	NA	TRBJ1-2	ASSQDVGSSYGYT
TRBD1	TRBV9	NA	TRBJ1-2	ASSTPSGGTGGNGYT
NA	TRBV7-7	NA	TRBJ2-1	ASSLELHNEQF
NA	TRBV5-6	NA	TRBJ1-2	ASSPGWRGHYGYT
TRBD2	TRBV5-6	many	TRBJ2-1	ASSRKSGGFYNEQF
NA	TRBV4-2	NA	TRBJ2-1	ASSLGVPYNEQF
NA	TRBV4-3	NA	TRBJ2-4	ASSQEPQGYTLAKNIQY
TRBD2	TRBV5-1	once	TRBJ2-3	ASSLGEGSDTQY
NA	TRBV19	few	TRBJ1-1	ASSIVGENTEAF
TRBD2	TRBV5-1	NA	TRBJ2-5	ASSLETSGGQETQY
NA	TRBV12-5	few	TRBJ1-1	ASGLGDNSPEAF
TRBD2	TRBV9	once	TRBJ2-2	ASSAGSGGPESGELF
NA	TRBV2	NA	TRBJ1-1	AIQGNTEAF
NA	TRBV27	NA	TRBJ2-1	ASSLSGLEQF
TRBD2	TRBV6-5	NA	TRBJ2-1	ASRGGLAVINEQF
NA	TRBV6-5	NA	TRBJ1-1	ASSRGVSAF
NA	TRBV5-4	NA	TRBJ2-3	ASSWGHPGQDTQY
TRBD1	TRBV10-2	NA	TRBJ1-5	ASSDRQGVHQPQH
NA	TRBV4-2	few	TRBJ1-2	ASSQGSEDSSTGYT
TRBD1	TRBV6-5	NA	TRBJ2-3	ASAQGAGTDTQY
NA	TRBV4-1	NA	TRBJ2-2	ASRTNTGELF
NA	TRBV4-2	few	TRBJ1-1	ASSQSSDGGNTEAF